The clone carrying this T cell receptor beta chain occurred a few times. Expressed TCRB transcripts were sequenced because the isolated RNA had all been reverse transcribed beforehand. Sequencing was performed with immunoSEQ multiplex PCR; in TCRdb, only in-frame clones are kept and a portion is missing. The data contain about 320,000 clones, 13% to 15% of them singletons. Trimming took off 7 bases at V and 4 bases at J, with 17 bases between the two ends. CDR1 is SSHAT, CDR2 FNYEAQ, per germline (reference sequence). The CDR3 totals 14 residues. This specimen belongs to a study of beta chain features in type 1 diabetes.

The chain is built from TRBV7-7 and TRBJ2-7, with D perhaps matching TRBD1 (6 bases). This sequence originates from a man younger than 45 in good health. Sequenced sample: central memory CD4+ T cells from blood. In DNA, the CDR3 is TGTGCCAGCAACAAACGTGACAGGAGTTACGAGCAGTACTTC. This codes for CASNKRDRSYEQYF.